These T cell receptor beta chains were read from a single sample in a study of Ad26.COV2.S vaccination and SARS-CoV-2 variants. The assay was immunoSEQ multiplex PCR, and TCRdb's table has in-frame clones only and misses some. The data hold some 420,000 clones, with 88% observed a single time. Material: peripheral blood, obtained in a trial of Ad26.COV2.S vaccine versus placebo. These receptors originate from a person aged 18-65 years who received the Ad26.COV2.S COVID-19 vaccine or a placebo. The CDR3 runs from the conserved cysteine through the conserved F or W. D genes are given only for firm matches. A clone size is listed for some rows: how often the clone was seen (once, few, many), or a class if it is expanded.

CDR3 DNA,CDR3 protein,clone size,D gene,J gene,CDR3 length,V gene
TGTGCCAGCAGCCAAGCATCAGGAAACAATCAGCCCCAGCATTTT,CASSQASGNNQPQHF,NA,NA,TRBJ1-5,15,TRBV3-1/TRBV3-2
TGCAGTGTTCGTGACTGGAACACTGAAGCTTTCTTT,CSVRDWNTEAFF,NA,NA,TRBJ1-1,12,TRBV20-1
TGTGCCAGCAGCTTAACAAGCTCTGGAAACACCATATATTTT,CASSLTSSGNTIYF,NA,NA,TRBJ1-3,14,TRBV7-9
TGCAGCGTTGAAGGGACAGAGGGACCGAGCTCCTACAATGAGCAGTTCTTC,CSVEGTEGPSSYNEQFF,NA,NA,TRBJ2-1,17,TRBV29-1
TGTGCCTGGAGTGTACGGGGGGCGGGAAAACTGTTTTTT,CAWSVRGAGKLFF,NA,NA,TRBJ1-4,13,TRBV30
TGTGCCAGCAGCCTGGGAGAGGCTCGATCACCCCTCCACTTT,CASSLGEARSPLHF,NA,NA,TRBJ1-6,14,TRBV13
TGTGCCAGCAGTGAATCCAAGACCCAGACTGACAATGAGCAGTTCTTC,CASSESKTQTDNEQFF,few,NA,TRBJ2-1,16,TRBV25-1
TGTGCCAGTAGTATGGGACAAGGGGGCCCAAACTATGGCTACACCTTC,CASSMGQGGPNYGYTF,NA,TRBD1,TRBJ1-2,16,TRBV19
TGTGCCAGCATCCATATTGGGTTAATCGCGGGGTCTCGCACAGATACGCAGTATTTT,CASIHIGLIAGSRTDTQYF,NA,NA,TRBJ2-3,19,TRBV7-2
TGTGCCAGCAGCTTAGATCAGGGGATCAACTACGAGCAGTACTTC,CASSLDQGINYEQYF,NA,NA,TRBJ2-7,15,TRBV11-2
TGTGCCAGCAGCCCAGGGGCTTGGACTAGCACCACAAATGAGCAGTTCTTC,CASSPGAWTSTTNEQFF,NA,TRBD2,TRBJ2-1,17,TRBV7-6
TGTGCCAGCAGCCAAGATTTCGAAGGATCAAAACTGTTTTTT,CASSQDFEGSKLFF,NA,NA,TRBJ1-4,14,TRBV4-2
TGCGCCAGCAGCCTAACTCCGGGACAGGGGTCCTACGAGCAGTACTTC,CASSLTPGQGSYEQYF,few,TRBD1,TRBJ2-7,16,TRBV4-3
TGTGCCAGTAGACCTGGGGGCAGGGGGTATCAGCCCCAGCATTTT,CASRPGGRGYQPQHF,once,TRBD1,TRBJ1-5,15,TRBV19
TGTGCCAGCAGTTCGGAAGTCGTCTGGGACGGGGATAATTCACCCCTCCACTTT,CASSSEVVWDGDNSPLHF,NA,NA,TRBJ1-6,18,TRBV27
TGTGCCAGCAGTGATCCCGGACAGAGAGCAGGGCCCCAGCATTTT,CASSDPGQRAGPQHF,NA,NA,TRBJ1-5,15,TRBV28
TGTGCCAGCAGCTTACTGGGGGCTCGCTATGGCTACACCTTC,CASSLLGARYGYTF,NA,NA,TRBJ1-2,14,TRBV7-9
TGTGCCAGCAGCCAAGACCTAGGGAAGGCAGATACGCAGTATTTT,CASSQDLGKADTQYF,NA,NA,TRBJ2-3,15,TRBV3-1/TRBV3-2
TGCAGCGTTCCGCCATTGGATGGGACAGAGGAGACCCAGTACTTC,CSVPPLDGTEETQYF,NA,TRBD1,TRBJ2-5,15,TRBV29-1
TGTGCCAGCAGTGAATCTCTCGGACGGGGCGAGGGCTACACCTTC,CASSESLGRGEGYTF,NA,NA,TRBJ1-2,15,TRBV6-1